This T cell receptor beta chain emerged from a study of T-cell memory formation after mild COVID-19. Study background: Clusters of TCRs were largely donor specific. Whole-study findings and limits: SARS-CoV-2 specificity of second-wave clones peaking day 37 was unconfirmed.

The authors produced TCR alpha and TCR beta cDNA libraries with sample barcodes and UMIs by 5'RACE using constant-segment primers. TCRdb redid the calling of the 5' RACE reads with MiXCR, one entry per CDR3 protein. The table lists some 180,000 distinct CDR3 sequences, approximately 17% of them singletons. This clonotype has ten or more counts. What it binds is unknown. Per the germline V gene, CDR1 is MNHNY and CDR2 is SVGAGI (reference sequence). V was clipped by 6 bases and J by 0 bases, with 9 bases between them. The CDR3 is 14 amino acids. Sequences were obtained from PBMCs or a T cell subset sorted from them (not recorded which). The TCR was taken from a man younger than 30 who had mild COVID-19 (a few samples of this study predate the infection). Cell type and time point are not known. The chain recombines TRBV6-6 with TRBJ1-3; a possible D gene is TRBD1 (6 bases). This chain's CDR3 is CASRGDTSGNTIYF. DNA of the CDR3: TGTGCCAGCAGGGGGGACACCTCTGGAAACACCATATATTTT.